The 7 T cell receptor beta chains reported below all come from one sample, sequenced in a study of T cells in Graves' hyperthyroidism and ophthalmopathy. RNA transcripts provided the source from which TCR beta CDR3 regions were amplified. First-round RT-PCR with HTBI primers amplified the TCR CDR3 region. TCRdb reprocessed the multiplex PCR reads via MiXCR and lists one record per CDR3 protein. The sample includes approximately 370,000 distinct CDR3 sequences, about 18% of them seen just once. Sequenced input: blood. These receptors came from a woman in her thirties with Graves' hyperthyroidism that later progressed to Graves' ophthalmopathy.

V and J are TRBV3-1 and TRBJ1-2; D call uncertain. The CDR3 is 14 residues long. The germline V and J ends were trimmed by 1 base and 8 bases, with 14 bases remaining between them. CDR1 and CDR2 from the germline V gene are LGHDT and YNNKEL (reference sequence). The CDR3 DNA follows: TGTGCCAGCAGCCAAGGCCCCCTCTATTGGGGCTACACCTTC. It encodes CASSQGPLYWGYTF.

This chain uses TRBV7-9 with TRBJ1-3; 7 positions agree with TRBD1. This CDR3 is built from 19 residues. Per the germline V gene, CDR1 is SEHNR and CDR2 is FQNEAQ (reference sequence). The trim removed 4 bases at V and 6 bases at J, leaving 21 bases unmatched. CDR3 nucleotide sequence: TGTGCCAGCAGCTCAATATTAGGGACAGCCAGTCCGGCCATAAACACCATATATTTT. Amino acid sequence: CASSSILGTASPAINTIYF.

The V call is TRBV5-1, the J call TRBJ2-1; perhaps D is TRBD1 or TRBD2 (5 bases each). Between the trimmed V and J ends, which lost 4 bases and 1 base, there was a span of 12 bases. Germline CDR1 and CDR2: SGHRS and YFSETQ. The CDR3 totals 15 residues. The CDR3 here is CASSTAEGSYNEQFF. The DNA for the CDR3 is TGCGCCAGCAGCACCGCAGAGGGGTCCTACAATGAGCAGTTCTTC.

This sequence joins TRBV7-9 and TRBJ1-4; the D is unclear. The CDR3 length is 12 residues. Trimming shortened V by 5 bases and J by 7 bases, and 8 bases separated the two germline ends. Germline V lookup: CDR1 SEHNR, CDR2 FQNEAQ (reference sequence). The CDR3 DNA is TGTGCCAGCAGCGTCCAGCTTGAAAAACTGTTTTTT. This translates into CASSVQLEKLFF. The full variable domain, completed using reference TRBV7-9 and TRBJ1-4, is DTGVSQNPRHKITKRGQNVTFRCDPISEHNRLYWYRQTLGQGPEFLTYFQNEAQLEKSRLLSDRFSAERPKGSFSTLEIQRTEQGDSAMYLCASSVQLEKLFFGSGTQLSVL.

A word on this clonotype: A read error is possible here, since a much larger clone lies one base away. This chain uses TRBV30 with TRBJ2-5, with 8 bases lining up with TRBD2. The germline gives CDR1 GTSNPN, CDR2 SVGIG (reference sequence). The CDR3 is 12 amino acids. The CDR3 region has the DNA TGTGCCTGGGGCGGGGGGAAAGAGACCCAGTGCTTC. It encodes CAWGGGKETQCF.

In DNA, the CDR3 is TGTGCCTGGACCGCCCCGGGGACTTTCTACGAGCAGTACTTC. Protein: CAWTAPGTFYEQYF. The chain uses TRBV30 and TRBJ2-7; D perhaps matches TRBD2 (6 bases). Germline CDR1 is GTSNPN and CDR2 is SVGIG (reference sequence). The germline V and J ends were trimmed by 4 bases and 3 bases, with 16 bases remaining between them. CDR3 length: 14 residues.

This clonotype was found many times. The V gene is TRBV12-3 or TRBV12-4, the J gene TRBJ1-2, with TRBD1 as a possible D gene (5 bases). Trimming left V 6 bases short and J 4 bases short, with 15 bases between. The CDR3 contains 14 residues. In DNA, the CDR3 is TGTGCCAGCAGCCCCGGGGGACGGGTCTATGGCTACACCTTC. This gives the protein CASSPGGRVYGYTF.